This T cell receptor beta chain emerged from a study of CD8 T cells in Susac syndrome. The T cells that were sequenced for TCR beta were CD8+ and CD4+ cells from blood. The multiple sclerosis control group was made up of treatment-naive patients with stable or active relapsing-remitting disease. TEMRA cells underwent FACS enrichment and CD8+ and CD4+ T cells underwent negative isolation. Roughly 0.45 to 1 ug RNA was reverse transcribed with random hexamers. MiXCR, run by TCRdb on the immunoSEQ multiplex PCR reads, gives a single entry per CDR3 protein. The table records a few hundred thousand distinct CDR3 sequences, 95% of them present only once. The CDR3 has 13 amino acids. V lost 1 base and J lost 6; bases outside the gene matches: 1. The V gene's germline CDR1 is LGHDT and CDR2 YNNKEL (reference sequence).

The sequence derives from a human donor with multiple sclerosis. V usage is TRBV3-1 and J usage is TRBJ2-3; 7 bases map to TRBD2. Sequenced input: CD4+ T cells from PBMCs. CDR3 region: CASSQVGGDTQYF. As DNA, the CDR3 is TGTGCCAGCAGCCAAGTCGGGGGGGATACGCAGTATTTT.